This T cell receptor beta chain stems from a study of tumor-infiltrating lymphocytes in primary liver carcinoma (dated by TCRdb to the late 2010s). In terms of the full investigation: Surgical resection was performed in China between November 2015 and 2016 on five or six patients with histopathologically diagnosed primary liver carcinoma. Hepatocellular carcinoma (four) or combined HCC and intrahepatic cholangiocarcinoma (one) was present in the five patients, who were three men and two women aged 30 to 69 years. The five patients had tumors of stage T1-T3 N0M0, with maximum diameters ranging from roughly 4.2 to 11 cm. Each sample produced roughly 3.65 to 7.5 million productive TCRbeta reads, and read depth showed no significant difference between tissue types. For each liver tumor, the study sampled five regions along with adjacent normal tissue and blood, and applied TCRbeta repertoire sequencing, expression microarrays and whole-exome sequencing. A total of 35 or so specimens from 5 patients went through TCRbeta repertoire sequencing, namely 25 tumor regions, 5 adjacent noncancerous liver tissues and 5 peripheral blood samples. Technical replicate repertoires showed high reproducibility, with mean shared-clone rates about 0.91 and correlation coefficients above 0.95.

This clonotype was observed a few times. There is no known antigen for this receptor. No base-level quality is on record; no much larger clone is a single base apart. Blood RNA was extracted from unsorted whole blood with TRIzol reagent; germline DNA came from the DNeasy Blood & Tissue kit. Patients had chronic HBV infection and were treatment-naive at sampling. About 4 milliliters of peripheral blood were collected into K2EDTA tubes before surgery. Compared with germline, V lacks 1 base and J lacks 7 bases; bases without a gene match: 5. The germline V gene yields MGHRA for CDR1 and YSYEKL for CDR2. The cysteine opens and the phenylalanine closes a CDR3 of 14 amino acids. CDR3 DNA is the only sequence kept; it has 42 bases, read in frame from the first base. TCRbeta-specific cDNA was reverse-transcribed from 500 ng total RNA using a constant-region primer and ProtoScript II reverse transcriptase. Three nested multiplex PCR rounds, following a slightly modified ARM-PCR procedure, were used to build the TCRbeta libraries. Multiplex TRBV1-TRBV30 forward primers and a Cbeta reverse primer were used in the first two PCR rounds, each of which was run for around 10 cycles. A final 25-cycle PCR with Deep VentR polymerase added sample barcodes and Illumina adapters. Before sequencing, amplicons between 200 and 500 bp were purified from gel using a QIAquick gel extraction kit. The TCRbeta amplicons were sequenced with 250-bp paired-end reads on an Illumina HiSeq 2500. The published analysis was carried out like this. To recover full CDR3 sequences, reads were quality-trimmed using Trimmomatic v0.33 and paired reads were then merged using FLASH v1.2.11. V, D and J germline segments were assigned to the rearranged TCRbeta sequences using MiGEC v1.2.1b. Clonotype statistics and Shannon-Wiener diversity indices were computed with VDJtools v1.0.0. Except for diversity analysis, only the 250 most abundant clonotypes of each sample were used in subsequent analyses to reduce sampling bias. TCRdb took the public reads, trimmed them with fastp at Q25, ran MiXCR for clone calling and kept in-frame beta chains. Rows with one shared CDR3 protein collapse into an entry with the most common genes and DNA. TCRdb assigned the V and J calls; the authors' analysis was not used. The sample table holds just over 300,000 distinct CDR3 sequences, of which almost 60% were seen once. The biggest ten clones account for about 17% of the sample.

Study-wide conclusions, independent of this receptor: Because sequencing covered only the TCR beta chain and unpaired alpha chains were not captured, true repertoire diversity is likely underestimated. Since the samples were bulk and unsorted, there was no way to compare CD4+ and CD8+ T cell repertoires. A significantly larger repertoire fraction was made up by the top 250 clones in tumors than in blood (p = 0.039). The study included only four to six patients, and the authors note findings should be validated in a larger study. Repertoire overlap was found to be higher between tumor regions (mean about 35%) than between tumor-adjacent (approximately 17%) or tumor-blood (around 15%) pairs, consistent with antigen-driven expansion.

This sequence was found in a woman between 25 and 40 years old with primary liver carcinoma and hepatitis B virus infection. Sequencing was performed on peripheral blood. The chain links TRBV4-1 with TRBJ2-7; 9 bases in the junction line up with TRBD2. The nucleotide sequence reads TGCGCCAGCAGCCAAGGAGCGGGAGGAGAGGAGCAGTACTTC. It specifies CASSQGAGGEEQYF.